Below are 17 T cell receptor beta chains sequenced from a single sample in a study of blood T cell repertoires in COVID-19. Assay used: immunoSEQ multiplex PCR; TCRdb lists only in-frame clones, some missing. The table includes 200,000 to 300,000 clones, around four fifths detected once. Sequenced: peripheral blood. These receptors came from a woman aged 55-69 years with active or convalescent COVID-19.

This chain links TRBV19 with TRBJ2-3, with D unclear. This CDR3 has 12 amino acids. V was trimmed by 2 bases and J by 6 bases, leaving 6 bases between them. Looked up from germline, CDR1 is LNHDA and CDR2 is SQIVND (reference sequence). The CDR3 DNA reads TGTGCCAGTAGTATAACGCGGGATACGCAGTATTTT. Protein product: CASSITRDTQYF. The entire variable domain, with the rest obtained from reference TRBV19 and TRBJ2-3, is as follows: DGGITQSPKYLFRKEGQNVTLSCEQNLNHDAMYWYRQDPGQGLRLIYYSQIVNDFQKGDIAEGYSVSREKKESFPLTVTSAQKNPTAFYLCASSITRDTQYFGPGTRLTVL.

The chain couples TRBV1 to TRBJ2-5; TRBD2 is the table's D call and was not checked against the DNA. TRBV1 is described as a pseudogene. The CDR3 spans 17 residues. This CDR3 is CTSSQAWLAGAGETQYF. Written as DNA, the CDR3 is TGCACCAGCAGCCAAGCGTGGCTAGCGGGGGCGGGAGAGACCCAGTACTTC.

V is TRBV19 and J is TRBJ2-7; 8 bases match TRBD1. V dropped 3 bases and J dropped 4; count of bases not matched to a gene: 5. Germline assignment: CDR1 LNHDA and CDR2 SQIVND (reference sequence). The CDR3 totals 14 residues. The CDR3: CASSIGQGYYEQYF. Written as DNA, the CDR3 is TGTGCCAGTAGTATTGGACAGGGATATTACGAGCAGTACTTC.

This clone was detected many times. The chain joins TRBV5-1 to TRBJ2-7; TRBD1 aligns across 9 bases. This CDR3 region has 16 residues. The V gene end was trimmed by 2 bases and the J gene end by 4 bases; junction bases not matched to a gene: 10. The germline CDR1 and CDR2 sequences are SGHRS and YFSETQ. CDR3 protein: CASSFTEQGAPYEQYF. CDR3 nucleotide sequence: TGCGCCAGCAGCTTTACCGAACAGGGGGCGCCGTACGAGCAGTACTTC.

This clone was picked up a small number of times. At one end the junction does not follow the germline gene, possibly because of a read error. The chain joins TRBV2 to TRBJ2-7, with D possibly being TRBD2 (5 bases). Germline loops: CDR1 SNHLY, CDR2 FYNNEI. CDR3 length equals 14 residues. As DNA, the CDR3 is TGTGCCAGCAGTGACTCGGGGTCCCGATACGAACAGTACTTC. It encodes CASSDSGSRYEQYF.

CDR3 sequence (DNA): TGTGCCAGCAGCCTAATGAACACTGAAGCTTTCTTT. Its translation is CASSLMNTEAFF. This rearrangement joins TRBV12-3 or TRBV12-4 to TRBJ1-1; D remains ambiguous. This CDR3 has 12 amino acids. Trimming shortened V by 6 bases and J by 0 bases, and 5 bases separated the two germline ends.

V and J are TRBV10-3 and TRBJ2-1; maybe TRBD2 (7 bases). CDR3 size: 14 residues. With 4 bases removed from V and 6 bases from J, the gap between germline ends came to 13 bases. The germline gives CDR1 ENHRY, CDR2 SYGVKD. Here the CDR3 DNA reads TGTGCCATCAGTGGGGGGCGGGAGATCAATGAGCAGTTCTTC. It is translated as CAISGGREINEQFF.

CDR3 amino acids: CASSSGTSGETYSETQYF. Here the CDR3 DNA reads TGTGCCAGCAGCTCCGGGACTAGCGGGGAAACGTATAGCGAGACCCAGTACTTC. This chain uses TRBV11-3 with TRBJ2-5, with 13 bases that match TRBD2. Germline loops: CDR1 SGHNT, CDR2 YENEEA. V dropped 4 bases and J dropped 5; count of bases not matched to a gene: 13. The CDR3 is 18 amino acids.

The J gene is TRBJ2-3, the V gene TRBV6-1; 11 bases are a match to TRBD2. This CDR3 contains 16 residues. The germline V gene has CDR1 MNHNS and CDR2 SASEGT. V lost 4 bases, J lost 2 bases, and 5 bases stayed unmatched. The CDR3 bases are TGTGCCAGCAGTGCCTTAGCGGGGGGGAACACAGATACGCAGTATTTT. Translating gives CASSALAGGNTDTQYF.

The chain recombines TRBV4-1 with TRBJ1-5, with 8 bases that match TRBD1. There are 16 residues in the CDR3. Germline loops: CDR1 MGHRA, CDR2 YSYEKL. V lost 1 base to trimming and J lost 5 bases; unmatched junction nucleotides: 7. DNA of the CDR3: TGCGCCAGCAGCCAAGTAGGCAGGGGGCGCGATCAGCCCCAGCATTTT. Amino acid sequence: CASSQVGRGRDQPQHF.

This sequence joins TRBV18 and TRBJ2-5; D call uncertain. Deletions cut 0 bases from V and 5 bases from J, with 10 bases between. Per germline, CDR1 KGHSH and CDR2 LQKENI. CDR3 length: 14 residues. CDR3 loop: CASSPPFPRETQYF. The DNA of the CDR3 is TGTGCCAGCTCACCACCGTTCCCACGGGAGACCCAGTACTTC.

The chain carries TRBV5-6 and TRBJ1-1; weak D call: TRBD1 (5 bases). The germline CDR1 and CDR2 sequences are SGHDT and YYEEEE. V was trimmed by 2 bases and J by 4 bases, leaving 15 bases between them. The CDR3 runs 15 residues. CDR3 in DNA: TGTGCCAGCAGCTTATTAAGGGGTTTCGCCACTGAAGCTTTCTTT. It codes for CASSLLRGFATEAFF.

This chain connects TRBV19 to TRBJ2-2; 10 bases agree with TRBD2. The CDR3 has 16 residues. The germline CDR1 and CDR2 sequences are LNHDA and SQIVND (reference sequence). V gave up 4 bases and J gave up 1 base; unmatched junction bases: 3. The CDR3 protein is CASSKASGGNTGELFF. The CDR3 DNA reads as TGTGCCAGTAGTAAGGCTAGCGGGGGGAACACCGGGGAGCTGTTTTTT.

This clone came up once. V and J are TRBV15 and TRBJ2-7; TRBD1 might be the D (6 bases). In germline, CDR1 is LNHNV, CDR2 YYDKDF (reference sequence). Trimming shortened V by 0 bases and J by 3 bases, and 12 bases separated the two germline ends. CDR3 length: 15 residues. This chain's CDR3 is CATSREKGQNYEQYF. Here the CDR3 DNA reads TGTGCCACCAGCAGAGAGAAAGGACAGAACTACGAGCAGTACTTC.

The genes are TRBV15 and TRBJ2-7, with D possibly being TRBD2 (6 bases). CDR1 is LNHNV, CDR2 YYDKDF, per germline (reference sequence). The CDR3 is 14 residues long. Trimming removed 1 base from V and 5 bases from J, with 12 bases in between. The CDR3, as DNA: TGTGCCACCAGCAGAGGCCCTAGCGACCACGAGCAGTACTTC. Amino acids: CATSRGPSDHEQYF.

This chain links TRBV5-5 with TRBJ1-6; D remains ambiguous. V dropped 2 bases and J dropped 9 bases, with 9 bases sitting between them. The CDR3 extends over 13 amino acids. CDR1 is SGHKS, CDR2 YYEKEE, per germline (reference sequence). CDR3 protein: CASSFAGSSPLHF. CDR3 bases: TGTGCCAGCAGCTTTGCGGGCAGTTCACCCCTCCACTTT.

This chain's CDR3 is CASRPGQGENTQYF. CDR3 DNA sequence: TGTGCCAGCCGCCCGGGACAGGGGGAGAATACGCAGTATTTT. This rearrangement joins TRBV18 to TRBJ2-3; 11 bases map to TRBD1. CDR1 is KGHSH and CDR2 is LQKENI in the germline V gene. V shed 8 bases and J 7 bases; nucleotides not matched to a gene: 8. The CDR3 length is 14 residues.